This TCR beta chain was profiled in a study of blood T cell repertoires in COVID-19. Study background: Acute and convalescent COVID-19 samples came from the United States, Italy and Spain. Sample material is recorded as cDNA or gDNA derived from T cells, B-cell-depleted T cells, or PBMCs.

This clone was detected once. Per the original data handling: Reference gene primer amplification in the assay estimated nucleated cell counts. Repertoires were generated with immunoSEQ multiplex PCR, while TCRdb's copy carries only in-frame clones and drops some. V and J calls plus clone size are reproduced from that table; the DNA served to infer D and trimming. The table includes roughly 60,000 clones, approximately 86% detected once. The receptor's source is a man aged 50-59 years with active COVID-19. The sample comprised peripheral blood.

CDR3 sequence: CASSIGGLAGAKTDTQYF. The CDR3 DNA is TGTGCCAGTAGTATAGGGGGGCTAGCGGGGGCAAAAACAGATACGCAGTATTTT. This chain links TRBV19 with TRBJ2-3; 10 bases are shared with TRBD2. After removal of 1 base from V and 3 bases from J, the junction contained 10 bases not matched to a gene. Germline-derived CDR1 and CDR2 are LNHDA and SQIVND (reference sequence). This CDR3 comprises 18 residues. Looking up the rest from reference TRBV19 and TRBJ2-3 gives the full variable domain: DGGITQSPKYLFRKEGQNVTLSCEQNLNHDAMYWYRQDPGQGLRLIYYSQIVNDFQKGDIAEGYSVSREKKESFPLTVTSAQKNPTAFYLCASSIGGLAGAKTDTQYFGPGTRLTVL.